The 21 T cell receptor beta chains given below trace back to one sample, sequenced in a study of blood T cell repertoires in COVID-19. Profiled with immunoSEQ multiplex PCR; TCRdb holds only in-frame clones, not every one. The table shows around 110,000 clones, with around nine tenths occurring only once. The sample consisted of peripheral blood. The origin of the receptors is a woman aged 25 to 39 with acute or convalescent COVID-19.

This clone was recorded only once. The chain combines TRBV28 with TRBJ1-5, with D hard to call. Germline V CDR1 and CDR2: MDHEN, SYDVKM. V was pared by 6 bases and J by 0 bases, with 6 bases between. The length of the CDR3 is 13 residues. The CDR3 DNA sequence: TGTGCCAGCAGCAGTGATAGCAATCAGCCCCAGCATTTT. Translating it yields CASSSDSNQPQHF.

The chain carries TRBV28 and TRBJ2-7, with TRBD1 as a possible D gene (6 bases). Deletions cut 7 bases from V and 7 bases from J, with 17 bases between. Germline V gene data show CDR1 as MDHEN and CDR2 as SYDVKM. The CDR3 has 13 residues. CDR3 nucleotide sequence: TGTGCCAGCACCAAACGTGCAGGGGCTGAGCAGTACTTC. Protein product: CASTKRAGAEQYF.

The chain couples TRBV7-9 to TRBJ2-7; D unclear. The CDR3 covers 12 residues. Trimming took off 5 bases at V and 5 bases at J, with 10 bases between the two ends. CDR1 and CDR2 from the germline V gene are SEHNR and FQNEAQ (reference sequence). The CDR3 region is CASSPNPDEQYF. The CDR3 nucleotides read TGTGCCAGCAGCCCTAATCCGGACGAGCAGTACTTC.

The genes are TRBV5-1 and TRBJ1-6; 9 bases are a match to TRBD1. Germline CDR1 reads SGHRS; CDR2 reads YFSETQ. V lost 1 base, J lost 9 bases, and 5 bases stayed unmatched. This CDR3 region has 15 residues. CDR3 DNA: TGCGCCAGCAGCTTGAAGGGACAGGGTGCTTCACCCCTCCACTTT. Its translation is CASSLKGQGASPLHF.

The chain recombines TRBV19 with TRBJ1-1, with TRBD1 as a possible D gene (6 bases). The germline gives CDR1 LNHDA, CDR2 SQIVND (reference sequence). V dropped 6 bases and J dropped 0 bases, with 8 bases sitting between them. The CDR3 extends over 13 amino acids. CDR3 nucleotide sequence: TGTGCCAGTAGCGGACAGCTGAACACTGAAGCTTTCTTT. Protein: CASSGQLNTEAFF.

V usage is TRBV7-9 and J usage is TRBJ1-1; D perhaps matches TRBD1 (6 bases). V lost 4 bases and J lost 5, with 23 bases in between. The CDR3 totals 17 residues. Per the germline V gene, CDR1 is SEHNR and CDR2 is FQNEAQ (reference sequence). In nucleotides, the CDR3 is TGTGCCAGCAGCTCCTTAACCACCTTACAGGGCTCGACTGAAGCTTTCTTT. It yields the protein CASSSLTTLQGSTEAFF.

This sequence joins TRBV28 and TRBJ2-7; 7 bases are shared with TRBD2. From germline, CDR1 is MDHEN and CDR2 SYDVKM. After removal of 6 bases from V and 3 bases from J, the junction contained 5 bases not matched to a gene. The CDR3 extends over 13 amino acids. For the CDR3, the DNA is TGTGCCAGCAGAACCGGGACTAACTACGAGCAGTACTTC. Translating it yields CASRTGTNYEQYF.

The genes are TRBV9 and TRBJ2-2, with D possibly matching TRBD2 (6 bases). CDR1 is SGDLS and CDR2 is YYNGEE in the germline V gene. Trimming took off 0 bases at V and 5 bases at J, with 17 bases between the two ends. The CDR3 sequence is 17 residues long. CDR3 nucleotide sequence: TGTGCCAGCAGCGTAGACTGGACCGGGACTGAGACCGGGGAGCTGTTTTTT. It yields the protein CASSVDWTGTETGELFF.

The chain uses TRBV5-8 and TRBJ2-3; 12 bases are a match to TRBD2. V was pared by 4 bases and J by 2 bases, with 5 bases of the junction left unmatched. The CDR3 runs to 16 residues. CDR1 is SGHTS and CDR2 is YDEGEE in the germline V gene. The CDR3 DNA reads TGTGCCAGCAGCCTTCGACTAGCGGGAGCCACAGATACGCAGTATTTT. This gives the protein CASSLRLAGATDTQYF.

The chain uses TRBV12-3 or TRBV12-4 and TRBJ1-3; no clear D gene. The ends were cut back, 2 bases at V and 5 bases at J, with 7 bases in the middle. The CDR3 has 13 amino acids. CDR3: CASSLQDRNTIYF. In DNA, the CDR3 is TGTGCCAGCAGTTTACAGGATAGAAACACCATATATTTT.

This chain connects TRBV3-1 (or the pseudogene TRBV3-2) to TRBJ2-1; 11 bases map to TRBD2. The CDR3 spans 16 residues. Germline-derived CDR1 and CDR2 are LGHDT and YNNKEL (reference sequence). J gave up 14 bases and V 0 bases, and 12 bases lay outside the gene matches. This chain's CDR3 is CASSQDRSGGARAEFF. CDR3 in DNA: TGTGCCAGCAGCCAAGATCGTAGCGGGGGGGCCCGGGCGGAGTTCTTC.

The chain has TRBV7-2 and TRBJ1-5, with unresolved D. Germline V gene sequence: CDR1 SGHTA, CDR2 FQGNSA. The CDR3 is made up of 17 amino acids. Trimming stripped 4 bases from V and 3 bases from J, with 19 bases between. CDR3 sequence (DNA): TGTGCCAGCAGCTCCGCAATCCGAGGTAGCTCCAATCAGCCCCAGCATTTT. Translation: CASSSAIRGSSNQPQHF. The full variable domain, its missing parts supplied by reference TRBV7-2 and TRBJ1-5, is GAGVSQSPSNKVTEKGKDVELRCDPISGHTALYWYRQSLGQGLEFLIYFQGNSAPDKSGLPSDRFSAERTGGSVSTLTIQRTQQEDSAVYLCASSSAIRGSSNQPQHFGDGTRLSIL.

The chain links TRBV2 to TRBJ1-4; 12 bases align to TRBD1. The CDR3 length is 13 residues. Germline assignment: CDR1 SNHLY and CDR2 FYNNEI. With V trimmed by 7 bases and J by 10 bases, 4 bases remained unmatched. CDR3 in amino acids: CASTGTGGGKLFF. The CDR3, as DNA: TGTGCCAGCACCGGGACAGGGGGCGGAAAACTGTTTTTT.

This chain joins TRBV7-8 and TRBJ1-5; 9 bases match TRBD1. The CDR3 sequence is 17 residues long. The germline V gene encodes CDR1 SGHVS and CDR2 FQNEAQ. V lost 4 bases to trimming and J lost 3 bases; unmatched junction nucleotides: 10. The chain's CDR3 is CASSWDPGQGPNQPQHF. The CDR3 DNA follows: TGTGCCAGCAGCTGGGATCCGGGACAGGGTCCCAATCAGCCCCAGCATTTT. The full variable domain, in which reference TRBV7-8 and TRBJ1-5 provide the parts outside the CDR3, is GAGVSQSPRYKVAKRGQDVALRCDPISGHVSLFWYQQALGQGPEFLTYFQNEAQLDKSGLPSDRFFAERPEGSVSTLKIQRTQQEDSAVYLCASSWDPGQGPNQPQHFGDGTRLSIL.

CDR3 coding DNA: TGTGCCAGCAGCCCGATGGATCGGGACTTTTCCGTCGATGAGCAGTTCTTC. Amino acids: CASSPMDRDFSVDEQFF. The V call is TRBV14, the J call TRBJ2-1; tentative D call: TRBD2 (6 bases). CDR1 and CDR2 (germline): SGHDN, FVKESK. V lost 4 bases to trimming and J lost 8 bases, with 24 bases between them. The CDR3 runs to 17 residues. Together with reference TRBV14 and TRBJ2-1, the CDR3 gives the full variable domain: EAGVTQFPSHSVIEKGQTVTLRCDPISGHDNLYWYRRVMGKEIKFLLHFVKESKQDESGMPNNRFLAERTGGTYSTLKVQPAELEDSGVYFCASSPMDRDFSVDEQFFGPGTRLTVL.

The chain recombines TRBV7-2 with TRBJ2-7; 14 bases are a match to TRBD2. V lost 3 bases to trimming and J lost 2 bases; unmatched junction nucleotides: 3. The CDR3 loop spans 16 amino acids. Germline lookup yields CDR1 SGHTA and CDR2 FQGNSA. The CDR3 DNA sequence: TGTGCCAGCAGCTTGTTGGGACTAGCGGGAGCCTACGAGCAGTACTTC. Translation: CASSLLGLAGAYEQYF.

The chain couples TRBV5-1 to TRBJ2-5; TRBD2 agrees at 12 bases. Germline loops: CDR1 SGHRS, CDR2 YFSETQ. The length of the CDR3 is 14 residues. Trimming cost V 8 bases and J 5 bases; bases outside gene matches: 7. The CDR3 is CARGLAGQGETQYF. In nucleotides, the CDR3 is TGCGCCAGAGGACTAGCGGGGCAAGGGGAGACCCAGTACTTC.

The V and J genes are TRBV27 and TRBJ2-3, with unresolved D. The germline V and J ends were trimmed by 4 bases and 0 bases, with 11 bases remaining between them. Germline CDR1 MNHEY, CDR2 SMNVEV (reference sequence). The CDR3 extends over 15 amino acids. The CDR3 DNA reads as TGTGCCAGCAGTTCGCGCGCGACTAGCACAGATACGCAGTATTTT. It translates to CASSSRATSTDTQYF.

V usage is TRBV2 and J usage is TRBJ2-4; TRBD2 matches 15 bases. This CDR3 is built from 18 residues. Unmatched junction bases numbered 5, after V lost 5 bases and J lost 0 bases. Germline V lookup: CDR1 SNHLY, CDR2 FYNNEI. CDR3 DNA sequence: TGTGCCAGCAGTTGGACTAGCGGGAGGGAGTTAGCCAAAAACATTCAGTACTTC. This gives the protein CASSWTSGRELAKNIQYF.

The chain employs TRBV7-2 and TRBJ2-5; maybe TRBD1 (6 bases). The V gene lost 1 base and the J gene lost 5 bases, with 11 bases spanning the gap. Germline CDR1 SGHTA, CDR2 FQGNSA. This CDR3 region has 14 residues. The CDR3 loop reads CASSLVNRVETQYF. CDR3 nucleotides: TGTGCCAGCAGCTTAGTTAACAGGGTCGAGACCCAGTACTTC.

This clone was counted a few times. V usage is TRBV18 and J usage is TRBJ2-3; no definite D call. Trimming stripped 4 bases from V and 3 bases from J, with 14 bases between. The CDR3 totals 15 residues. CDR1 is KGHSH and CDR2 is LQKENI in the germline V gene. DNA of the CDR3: TGTGCCAGCTCACTTCTTGGCGGAACAACAGATACGCAGTATTTT. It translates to CASSLLGGTTDTQYF. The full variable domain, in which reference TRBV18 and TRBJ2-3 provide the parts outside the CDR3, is NAGVMQNPRHLVRRRGQEARLRCSPMKGHSHVYWYRQLPEEGLKFMVYLQKENIIDESGMPKERFSAEFPKEGPSILRIQQVVRGDSAAYFCASSLLGGTTDTQYFGPGTRLTVL.